These 8 T cell receptor beta chains came from one sample sequenced in a study of Ad26.COV2.S vaccination and SARS-CoV-2 variants. As to treatment: some 20 received Ad26.COV2.S at low or high dose, single or two shots; about 5 received placebo; per-sample allocation not given. Collection of samples fell on day 63 after the first vaccine or placebo injection. This table comes from immunoSEQ multiplex PCR, and its TCRdb copy is limited to in-frame clones, with some not included. The data contain over 350,000 clones, 80% to 90% of them singletons. The sample in question was peripheral blood, obtained in a trial of Ad26.COV2.S vaccine versus placebo. These receptors came from a person aged 18 to 65 who received the Ad26.COV2.S COVID-19 vaccine or a placebo.

This rearrangement joins TRBV3-1 (or the pseudogene TRBV3-2) to TRBJ1-6; D ambiguous. Trimming pared 1 base from V and 6 bases from J, leaving 13 bases between. Germline loops: CDR1 LGHDT, CDR2 YNNKEL (reference sequence). The CDR3 contains 16 residues. The CDR3: CASSQVRTLFNSPLHF. The DNA of the CDR3 is TGTGCCAGCAGCCAAGTCAGGACTCTATTTAATTCACCCCTCCACTTT.

The CDR3 DNA reads as TGTGCCAGCAGCTCAGGGACTAGCACAGATACGCAGTATTTT. Protein: CASSSGTSTDTQYF. The chain has TRBV9 and TRBJ2-3, with D possibly matching TRBD2 (6 bases). CDR1 and CDR2 (germline): SGDLS, YYNGEE. The V gene lost 4 bases and the J gene lost 0 bases, with 9 bases spanning the gap. The CDR3 is 14 amino acids.

As concerns this clone: A junction end diverges from the germline sequence, so it may reflect a read error. V usage is TRBV7-9 and J usage is TRBJ1-5, with D unresolved. This CDR3 has 16 amino acids. Germline V gene data show CDR1 as SEHNR and CDR2 as FQNEAQ (reference sequence). CDR3 coding DNA: TGTGCCAGCAGCTTCGGGGTTGGCAGTCTCAATCAACCCCAGCATTTT. The encoded protein is CASSFGVGSLNQPQHF.

The chain employs TRBV3-1 (or the pseudogene TRBV3-2) and TRBJ1-1; no firm D call. CDR1 is LGHDT and CDR2 is YNNKEL in the germline V gene (reference sequence). This CDR3 has 12 residues. V was pared by 3 bases and J by 1 base, with 3 bases between. The CDR3 sequence: CASSHGNTEAFF. The CDR3, as DNA: TGTGCCAGCAGCCATGGGAACACTGAAGCTTTCTTT.

This rearrangement joins TRBV5-6 to TRBJ2-1, with D unresolved. The V gene's germline CDR1 is SGHDT and CDR2 YYEEEE. The length of the CDR3 is 16 residues. V lost 0 bases and J 0 bases, leaving 10 bases between the germline ends. The CDR3 DNA sequence: TGTGCCAGCAGCTTGGGTGCAGCTAGCTCCTACAATGAGCAGTTCTTC. Amino acids: CASSLGAASSYNEQFF.

This chain uses TRBV6-5 with TRBJ2-1, with 9 nucleotides matching TRBD2. The CDR3 contains 13 residues. Germline V gene data show CDR1 as MNHEY and CDR2 as SVGAGI. The ends lost 5 bases at V and 6 bases at J; junction bases unmatched: 2. The chain's CDR3 is CASSRGRGNEQFF. As DNA, the CDR3 is TGTGCCAGCAGTCGCGGGAGGGGCAATGAGCAGTTCTTC.

This chain joins TRBV6-4 and TRBJ1-6; tentative D call: TRBD1 (5 bases). CDR1 is MRHNA and CDR2 is SNTAGT in the germline V gene. The CDR3 length is 14 residues. V was shortened by 2 bases and J by 7 bases, with 9 bases between the two germline ends. CDR3 in DNA: TGTGCCAGCAGTGACGACAGACCCAATTCACCCCTCCACTTT. Residues: CASSDDRPNSPLHF.

This rearrangement joins TRBV4-3 to TRBJ2-5; no definite D call. This CDR3 spans 13 amino acids. V was shortened by 1 base and J by 1 base, with 4 bases between the two germline ends. From germline, CDR1 is LGHNA and CDR2 YSLEER. The CDR3: CASSQAAQETQYF. For the CDR3, the DNA is TGCGCCAGCAGCCAAGCTGCCCAAGAGACCCAGTACTTC.